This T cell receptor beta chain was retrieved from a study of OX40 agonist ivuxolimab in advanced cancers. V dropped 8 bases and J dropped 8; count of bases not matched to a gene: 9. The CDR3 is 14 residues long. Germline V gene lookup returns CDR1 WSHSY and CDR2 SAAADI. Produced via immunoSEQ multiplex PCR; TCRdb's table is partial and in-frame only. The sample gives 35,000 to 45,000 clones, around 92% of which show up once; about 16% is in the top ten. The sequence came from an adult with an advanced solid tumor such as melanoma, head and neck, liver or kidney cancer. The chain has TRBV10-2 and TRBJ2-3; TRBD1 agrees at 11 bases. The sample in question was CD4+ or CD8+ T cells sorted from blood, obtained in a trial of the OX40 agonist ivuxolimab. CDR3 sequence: CASSGTGGLGTQYF. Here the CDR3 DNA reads TGCGCCAGCTCCGGGACAGGGGGTTTAGGTACGCAGTATTTT.